A single sample is the source of the 7 T cell receptor beta chains below, sequenced in a study of CD8+CD57+ T cells in acquired aplastic anemia. Those patients picked for sequencing had displayed CD8+CD57+ cell expansion on flow cytometry. Template material for TCR beta VDJ and CDR3 profiling consisted of genomic DNA. TCRdb recomputed calls from the reads with MiXCR, one row per CDR3 protein. The repertoire consists of 400,000 to 600,000 distinct CDR3 sequences, with roughly a third occurring once and the leading ten covering roughly 0.89%. Material: sorted CD4+, CD8+, or CD8+CD57+ T cells (not recorded which) from PBMCs. These receptors all come from a human donor with aplastic anemia.

This clonotype was seen at least ten times. This chain joins TRBV20-1 and TRBJ1-1, with unresolved D. Germline V gives CDR1 DFQATT, CDR2 SNEGSKA (reference sequence). V lost 5 bases and J lost 3, with 10 bases in between. The CDR3 runs 12 residues. The CDR3 protein is CSAARTDTEAFF. In DNA, the CDR3 is TGCAGTGCTGCCCGAACTGACACTGAAGCTTTCTTT.

J is TRBJ2-7 and V is TRBV24-1; D may be TRBD1 (5 bases). This CDR3 has 12 residues. Trimming removed 5 bases from V and 6 bases from J, with 10 bases in between. Looked up from germline, CDR1 is KGHDR and CDR2 is SFDVKD. Here the CDR3 reads CATSAQGPEQYF. DNA of the CDR3: TGTGCCACCAGTGCCCAGGGCCCCGAGCAGTACTTC.

V gene TRBV20-1 combines with J gene TRBJ1-1; D may be TRBD1 (6 bases). The CDR3 is 11 amino acids. Deletions cut 3 bases from V and 6 bases from J, with 8 bases between. CDR1 is DFQATT and CDR2 is SNEGSKA in the germline V gene (reference sequence). The CDR3 reads CSARPGAEAFF. The CDR3 DNA is TGCAGTGCTAGGCCAGGGGCTGAAGCTTTCTTT.

This clonotype was detected only a few times. J is TRBJ1-4 and V is TRBV4-3, with 9 bases lining up with TRBD1. Germline V CDR1 and CDR2: LGHNA, YSLEER. This CDR3 region has 13 residues. The J segment lost 8 bases and the V segment lost 5 bases, leaving 3 bases of the junction unmatched. The CDR3 DNA follows: TGCGCCAGCAGCACGGACAGGGGAGAAAAACTGTTTTTT. This gives the protein CASSTDRGEKLFF.

The chain combines TRBV19 with TRBJ2-1, with D perhaps TRBD2 (5 bases). Trimming left V 9 bases short and J 2 bases short, with 17 bases between. Germline-derived CDR1 and CDR2 are LNHDA and SQIVND (reference sequence). The CDR3 sequence is 15 residues long. The CDR3 DNA reads as TGTGCCAGCAGCCAAGATAAAGCGGCCTACAATGAGCAGTTCTTC. Translating gives CASSQDKAAYNEQFF.

In DNA form, the CDR3 reads TGTGCCAGCTCACCACCTGGCAGGAACCCTAGCACAGATACGCAGTATTTT. Translation gives CASSPPGRNPSTDTQYF. The chain links TRBV25-1 to TRBJ2-3; no clear D. With 8 bases removed from V and 0 bases from J, the gap between germline ends came to 21 bases. CDR1 MGHDK and CDR2 SYGVNS come from the germline V gene. The CDR3 consists of 17 residues.

This clonotype was detected ten times or more. The chain carries TRBV19 and TRBJ1-5; D is possibly TRBD1 (6 bases). The CDR3 loop spans 16 amino acids. Trimming shortened V by 6 bases and J by 4 bases, and 19 bases separated the two germline ends. Germline V lookup: CDR1 LNHDA, CDR2 SQIVND (reference sequence). CDR3 DNA: TGTGCCAGTAGACGACAGTTGGGGGCGTTAAATCAGCCCCAGCATTTT. Its translation: CASRRQLGALNQPQHF.